This T cell receptor (beta chain) originates from a study of cytotoxic CD8 clonotypes in ibrutinib-treated CLL. Study observations and caveats: Age-matched healthy donor levels were exceeded by baseline clonality, which tracked circulating CD8+ T-cell counts.

Germline-derived CDR1 and CDR2 are KGHSH and LQKENI. V was shortened by 3 bases and J by 1 base, with 9 bases between the two germline ends. The CDR3 covers 14 residues. A note on this clone: The antigen is undetermined.

Here immunoSEQ multiplex PCR was the method, and the copy in TCRdb shows in-frame clones only, minus some. The sample comprises around 330,000 clones, over 55% of which are singletons, and around 6.3% rests with the top ten. Sequences were derived from PBMCs, sampled after 36 months of ibrutinib treatment. V usage is TRBV18 and J usage is TRBJ1-1, with D possibly being TRBD1 (6 bases). This receptor was identified in a human donor with chronic lymphocytic leukemia. Here the CDR3 DNA reads TGTGCCAGCTCACCCGGGACAACGAACACTGAAGCTTTCTTT. Its translation is CASSPGTTNTEAFF.